This T cell receptor (beta chain) was recovered during a study of blood T cell repertoires in COVID-19. At the level of the study: Material from acute and convalescent COVID-19 was sourced from the United States, Italy and Spain.

Trimming removed 6 bases from V and 3 bases from J, with 12 bases in between. The CDR3 runs 14 residues. Per the germline V gene, CDR1 is MNHNY and CDR2 is SVGAGI (reference sequence). The authors' processing: Reference gene primer amplification gave estimated nucleated cell counts. Measured with immunoSEQ multiplex PCR; TCRdb has only the in-frame clones, and not every one. For V, J and clone size, that table is used; D and trimming come from the DNA. The repertoire has 80,000 to 90,000 clones, approximately 80% of them found once; the top ten carry 11%. This chain joins TRBV6-6 and TRBJ1-3, with unresolved D. The source material was peripheral blood. The origin of this receptor is a man aged 70-80 years with acute or convalescent COVID-19. The CDR3 DNA reads TGTGCCAGCAGCTACGACATACTTGGAAACACCATATATTTT. This translates into CASSYDILGNTIYF.